Presented here are 9 T cell receptor beta chains from one specimen sequenced in a study of T cells in Graves' hyperthyroidism and ophthalmopathy. TCR beta CDR3 sequences were amplified from RNA transcripts. Carried out on the TCR CDR3, a first-round RT-PCR used the HTBI primer set. TCRdb re-called the multiplex PCR reads with MiXCR, one entry per CDR3 protein. This table holds some 490,000 distinct CDR3 sequences, roughly 16% found once. The sequenced sample consisted of blood. These receptors all stem from a woman under 40 with Graves' ophthalmopathy.

The sample holds a few counts of this clonotype. J is TRBJ1-5 and V is TRBV27, with D maybe TRBD1 (5 bases). The CDR3 is 15 residues long. Germline lookup yields CDR1 MNHEY and CDR2 SMNVEV (reference sequence). V was trimmed by 2 bases and J by 1 base, leaving 9 bases between them. The CDR3 sequence is CASSLEGFSNQPQHF. DNA of the CDR3: TGTGCCAGCAGTTTAGAGGGGTTCAGCAATCAGCCCCAGCATTTT.

This clonotype was picked up a small number of times. V usage is TRBV29-1 and J usage is TRBJ2-7; tentative D call: TRBD2 (6 bases). The V and J ends lost 5 bases and 5 bases respectively, with 13 bases between them. Germline lookup yields CDR1 SQVTM and CDR2 ANQGSEA. The CDR3 consists of 12 residues. CDR3 DNA sequence: TGCAGCGTTAATTCCGGGAGCCACGAGCAGTACTTC. Encoded protein: CSVNSGSHEQYF.

This clonotype was seen at least ten times. J is TRBJ2-2 and V is TRBV12-3 or TRBV12-4; TRBD2 agrees at 11 bases. This CDR3 contains 15 residues. Unmatched junction bases numbered 6, after V lost 6 bases and J lost 6 bases. The CDR3 DNA reads as TGTGCCAGCAGACTTAGCGGGAGGGCCGCCGGGGAGCTGTTTTTT. Translation gives CASRLSGRAAGELFF.

This clonotype has more than one count but fewer than ten. The chain couples TRBV29-1 to TRBJ2-1; 7 bases align to TRBD2. Germline loops: CDR1 SQVTM, CDR2 ANQGSEA. The CDR3 covers 12 residues. The trim removed 7 bases at V and 8 bases at J, leaving 8 bases unmatched. CDR3 sequence: CSAWTSGDEQFF. CDR3 bases: TGCAGCGCTTGGACTAGTGGGGATGAGCAGTTCTTC.

As regards this clonotype: A single base separates this from a much larger clone, so it may be a read error. The chain uses TRBV7-2 and TRBJ2-2; 13 nucleotides match TRBD2. With 6 bases clipped from V and 3 bases from J, the junction kept 7 bases outside the gene matches. This CDR3 contains 17 residues. Germline CDR1 is SGHTA and CDR2 is FQGNSA. As DNA, the CDR3 is TGTGCCAGCAGACCTACTAGCGGGAGGGCGGACACCGGGGAGCTGTTTTTT. Translated, it gives CASRPTSGRADTGELFF.

Notes on this clonotype: This may be a read error: a much more frequent sequence differs by one nucleotide. The chain employs TRBV15 and TRBJ2-1; D not resolved. The end of the DNA fits TRBJ2-7 better, so the J call may be wrong. The CDR3 spans 13 residues. The germline V gene encodes CDR1 LNHNV and CDR2 YYDKDF (reference sequence). CDR3 sequence: CATSSSLDNEQYF. For the CDR3, the DNA is TGTGCCACCAGCAGTTCCCTAGACAATGAGCAGTACTTC.

The chain employs TRBV6-2 or TRBV6-3 and TRBJ2-5, with D possibly TRBD1 on 6 matching bases. The CDR3 is 17 amino acids. Between the trimmed V and J ends, which lost 4 bases and 4 bases, there was a span of 22 bases. Germline V gene lookup returns CDR1 MNHEY and CDR2 SVGEGT. For the CDR3, the DNA is TGTGCCAGCAGTTCCTCTACCCTCCGGGACACCAGAGAGACCCAGTACTTC. Translation: CASSSSTLRDTRETQYF.

The chain links TRBV29-1 to TRBJ2-3; TRBD1 matches at 8 bases. CDR3 length: 14 residues. V was pared by 6 bases and J by 3 bases, with 8 bases of the junction left unmatched. Germline V gene data show CDR1 as SQVTM and CDR2 as ANQGSEA. DNA of the CDR3: TGCAGCGTGGTAAGGACAGGGCGGACAGATACGCAGTATTTT. It codes for CSVVRTGRTDTQYF.

This clonotype was seen at least ten times. The J gene is TRBJ2-1, the V gene TRBV20-1; TRBD2 matches at 10 bases. This CDR3 comprises 14 residues. V trimming: 6 bases; J trimming: 7 bases; junction bases outside the gene matches: 9. Germline V lookup: CDR1 DFQATT, CDR2 SNEGSKA (reference sequence). CDR3 sequence: CSAKSGRGVNEQFF. The CDR3 DNA reads TGCAGTGCCAAAAGCGGGAGGGGGGTAAATGAGCAGTTCTTC.